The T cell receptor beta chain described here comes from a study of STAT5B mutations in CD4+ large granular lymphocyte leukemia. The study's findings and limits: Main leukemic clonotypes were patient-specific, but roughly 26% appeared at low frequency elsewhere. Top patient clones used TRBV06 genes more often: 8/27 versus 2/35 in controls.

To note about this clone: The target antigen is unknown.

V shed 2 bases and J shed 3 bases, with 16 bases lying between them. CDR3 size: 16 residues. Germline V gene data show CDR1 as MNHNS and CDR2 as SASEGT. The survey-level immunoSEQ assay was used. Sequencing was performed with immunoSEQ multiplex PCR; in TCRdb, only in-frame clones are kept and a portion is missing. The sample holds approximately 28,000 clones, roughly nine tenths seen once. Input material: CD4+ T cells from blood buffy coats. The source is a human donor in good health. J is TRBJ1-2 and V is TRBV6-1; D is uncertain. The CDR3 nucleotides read TGTGCCAGCAGTGAAAAGTGGCAGCCGACCTACTATGGCTACACCTTC. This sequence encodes CASSEKWQPTYYGYTF.